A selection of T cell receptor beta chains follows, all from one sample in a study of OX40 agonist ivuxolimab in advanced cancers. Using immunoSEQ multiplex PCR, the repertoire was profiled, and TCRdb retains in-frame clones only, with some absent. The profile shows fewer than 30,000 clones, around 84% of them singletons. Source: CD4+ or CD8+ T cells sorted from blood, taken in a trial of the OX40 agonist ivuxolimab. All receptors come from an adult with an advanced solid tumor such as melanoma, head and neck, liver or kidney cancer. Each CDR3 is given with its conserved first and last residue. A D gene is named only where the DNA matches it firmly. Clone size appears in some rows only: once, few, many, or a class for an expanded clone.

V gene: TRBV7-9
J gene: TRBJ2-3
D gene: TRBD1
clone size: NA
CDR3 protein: CASSSLDRDSTDTQYF
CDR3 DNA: TGTGCCAGCAGCTCCCTAGACAGGGATAGCACAGATACGCAGTATTTT

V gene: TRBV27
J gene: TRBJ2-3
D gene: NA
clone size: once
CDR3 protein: CASSFLAGDTQYF
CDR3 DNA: TGTGCCAGCAGTTTTCTTGCCGGAGATACGCAGTATTTT

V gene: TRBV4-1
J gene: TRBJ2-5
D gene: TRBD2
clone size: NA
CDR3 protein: CASSHPLSSGRRQETQYF
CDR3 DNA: TGCGCCAGCAGCCACCCCCTTTCTAGCGGGCGACGCCAAGAGACCCAGTACTTC

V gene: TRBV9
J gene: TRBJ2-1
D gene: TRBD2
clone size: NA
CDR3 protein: CASSVTSGGNEQFF
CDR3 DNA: TGTGCCAGCAGCGTAACTAGCGGGGGCAATGAGCAGTTCTTC

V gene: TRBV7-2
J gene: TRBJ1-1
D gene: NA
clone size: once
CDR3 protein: CASSDSPFSEAFF
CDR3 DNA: TGTGCCAGCAGCGACTCACCTTTCTCTGAAGCTTTCTTT

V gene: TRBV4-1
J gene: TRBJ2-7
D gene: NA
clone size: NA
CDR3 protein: CASSQVVQGRDEQYF
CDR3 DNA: TGCGCCAGCAGCCAAGTCGTCCAGGGTAGGGACGAGCAGTACTTC

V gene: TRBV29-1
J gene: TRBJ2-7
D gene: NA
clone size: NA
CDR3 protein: CSVAGGSGYEQYF
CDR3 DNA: TGCAGCGTTGCAGGGGGGTCGGGCTACGAGCAGTACTTC

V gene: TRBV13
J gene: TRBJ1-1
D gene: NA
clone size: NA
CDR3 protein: CASSHRGTEAFF
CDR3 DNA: TGTGCCAGCAGCCATAGAGGCACTGAAGCTTTCTTT

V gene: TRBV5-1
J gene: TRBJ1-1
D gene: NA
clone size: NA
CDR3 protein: CASVGPATEAFF
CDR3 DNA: TGCGCCAGTGTGGGACCTGCCACTGAAGCTTTCTTT

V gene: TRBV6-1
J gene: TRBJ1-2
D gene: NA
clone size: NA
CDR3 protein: CASSEGLGPNYGYTF
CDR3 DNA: TGTGCCAGCAGTGAAGGTTTGGGGCCTAACTATGGCTACACCTTC

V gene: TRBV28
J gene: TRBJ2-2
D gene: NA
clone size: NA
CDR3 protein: CASSLEYGGTGWRELFF
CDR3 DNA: TGTGCCAGCAGTTTAGAGTATGGAGGAACAGGGTGGCGGGAGCTGTTTTTT

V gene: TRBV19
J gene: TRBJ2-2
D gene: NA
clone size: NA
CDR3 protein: CASSPYRERGELFF
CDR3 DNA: TGTGCCAGTAGTCCCTACAGGGAGAGGGGGGAGCTGTTTTTT

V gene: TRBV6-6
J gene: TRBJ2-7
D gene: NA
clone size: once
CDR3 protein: CASSYSGQLTYEQYF
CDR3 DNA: TGTGCCAGCAGTTACTCCGGACAGCTAACCTACGAGCAGTACTTC

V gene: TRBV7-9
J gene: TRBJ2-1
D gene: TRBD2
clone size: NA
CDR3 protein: CASSSSGGVAGPGYNEQFF
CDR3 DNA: TGTGCCAGCAGCTCCAGCGGGGGGGTAGCGGGCCCGGGGTACAATGAGCAGTTCTTC

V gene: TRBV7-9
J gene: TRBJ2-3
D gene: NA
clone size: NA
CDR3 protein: CASRHPSLGDTQYF
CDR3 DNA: TGTGCCAGCAGACACCCCTCCCTTGGAGATACGCAGTATTTT

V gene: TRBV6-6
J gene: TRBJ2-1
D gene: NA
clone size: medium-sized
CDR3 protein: CASRRENNEQFF
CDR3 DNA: TGTGCCAGCAGACGAGAGAACAATGAGCAGTTCTTC

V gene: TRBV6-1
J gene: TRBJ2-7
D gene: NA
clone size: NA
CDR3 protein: CASSPDRYVFLEQYF
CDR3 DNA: TGTGCCAGCAGCCCCGACAGGTACGTTTTCCTCGAGCAGTACTTC

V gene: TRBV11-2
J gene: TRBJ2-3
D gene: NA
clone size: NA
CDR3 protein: CASTLESGRTDTQYF
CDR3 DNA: TGTGCCAGCACCTTGGAATCGGGCCGCACAGATACGCAGTATTTT

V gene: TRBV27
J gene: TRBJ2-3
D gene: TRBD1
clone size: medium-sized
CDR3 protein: CASSPSPGTGADTQYF
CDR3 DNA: TGTGCCAGCAGTCCAAGCCCGGGAACAGGGGCAGATACGCAGTATTTT

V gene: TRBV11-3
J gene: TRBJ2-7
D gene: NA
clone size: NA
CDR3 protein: CASSLTPLVSYEQYF
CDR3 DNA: TGTGCCAGCAGCTTAACCCCACTAGTTTCCTACGAGCAGTACTTC

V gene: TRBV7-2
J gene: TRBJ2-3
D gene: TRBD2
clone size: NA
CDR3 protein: CASSYRLAGASSTDTQYF
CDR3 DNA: TGTGCCAGCAGCTACAGACTAGCGGGAGCTTCTAGCACAGATACGCAGTATTTT

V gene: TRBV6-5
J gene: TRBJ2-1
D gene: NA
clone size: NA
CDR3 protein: CASSTTRNNEQFF
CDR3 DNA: TGTGCCAGCAGTACGACACGGAACAATGAGCAGTTCTTC

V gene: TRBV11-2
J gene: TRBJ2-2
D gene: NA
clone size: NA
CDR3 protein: CASSLGGLDGELFF
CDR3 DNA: TGTGCCAGCAGCTTAGGTGGGCTGGACGGGGAGCTGTTTTTT

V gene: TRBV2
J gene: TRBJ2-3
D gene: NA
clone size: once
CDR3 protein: CASSITPQDTQYF
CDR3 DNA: TGTGCCAGCAGCATCACCCCCCAAGATACGCAGTATTTT

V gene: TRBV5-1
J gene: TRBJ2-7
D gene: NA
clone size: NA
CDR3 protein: CASSRGGYEQYF
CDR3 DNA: TGCGCCAGCAGCCGTGGTGGCTACGAGCAGTACTTC

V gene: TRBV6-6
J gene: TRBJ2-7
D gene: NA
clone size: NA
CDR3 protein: CASSFTTYEQYF
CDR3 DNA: TGTGCCAGCAGTTTTACCACTTACGAGCAGTACTTC

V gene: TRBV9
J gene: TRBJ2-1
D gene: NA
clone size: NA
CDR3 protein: CASSVAGQPYNEQFF
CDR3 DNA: TGTGCCAGCAGCGTGGCGGGACAGCCCTACAATGAGCAGTTCTTC

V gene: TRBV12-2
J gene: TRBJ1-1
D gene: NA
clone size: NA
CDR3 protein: CASRLGRGDSEAFF
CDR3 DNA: TGTGCAAGTCGCTTAGGCAGAGGGGACTCTGAAGCTTTCTTT

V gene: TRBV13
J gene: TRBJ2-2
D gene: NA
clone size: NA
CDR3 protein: CASRAKDKYTGELFF
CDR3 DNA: TGTGCCAGCAGAGCCAAAGACAAGTACACCGGGGAGCTGTTTTTT

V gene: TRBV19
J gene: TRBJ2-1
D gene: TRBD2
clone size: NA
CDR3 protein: CASSDAGGDYNEQFF
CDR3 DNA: TGTGCCAGTAGTGACGCGGGGGGCGACTACAATGAGCAGTTCTTC

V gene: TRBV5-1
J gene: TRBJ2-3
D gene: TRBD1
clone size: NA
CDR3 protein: CASSLAGRGRIGDTQYF
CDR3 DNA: TGCGCCAGCAGCTTGGCTGGCAGGGGGCGAATAGGAGATACGCAGTATTTT

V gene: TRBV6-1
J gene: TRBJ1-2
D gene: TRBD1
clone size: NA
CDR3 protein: CASRMGQGPNYGYTF
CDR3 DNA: TGTGCCAGCAGAATGGGACAGGGCCCTAACTATGGCTACACCTTC

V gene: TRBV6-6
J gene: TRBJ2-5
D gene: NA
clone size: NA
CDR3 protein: CASSYSSKETQYF
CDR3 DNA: TGTGCCAGCAGTTACAGTTCGAAAGAGACCCAGTACTTC

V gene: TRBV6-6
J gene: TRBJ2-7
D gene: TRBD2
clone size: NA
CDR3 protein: CASSYSRLADYEQYF
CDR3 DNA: TGTGCCAGCAGTTACTCTAGACTAGCGGACTACGAGCAGTACTTC

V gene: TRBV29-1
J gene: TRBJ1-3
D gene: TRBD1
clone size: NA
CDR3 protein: CSGATGPGNTIYF
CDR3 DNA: TGCAGCGGCGCGACAGGGCCTGGAAACACCATATATTTT

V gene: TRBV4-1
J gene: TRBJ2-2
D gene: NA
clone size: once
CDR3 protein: CASSPGPARELFF
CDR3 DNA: TGCGCCAGCAGCCCCGGGCCAGCCAGGGAGCTGTTTTTT

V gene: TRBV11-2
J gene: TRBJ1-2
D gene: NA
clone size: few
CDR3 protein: CASSLTGAFTRGYTF
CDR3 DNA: TGTGCCAGCAGCTTGACGGGGGCTTTTACTCGAGGCTACACCTTC

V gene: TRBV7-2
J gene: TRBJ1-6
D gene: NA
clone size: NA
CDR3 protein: CASSPISQQGGNSPLHF
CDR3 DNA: TGTGCCAGCAGCCCCATTTCCCAACAGGGAGGTAATTCACCCCTCCACTTT

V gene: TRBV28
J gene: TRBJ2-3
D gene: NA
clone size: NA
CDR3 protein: CATPDRPTGTTSTDTQYF
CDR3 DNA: TGTGCCACCCCCGACAGGCCTACCGGGACCACGAGCACAGATACGCAGTATTTT

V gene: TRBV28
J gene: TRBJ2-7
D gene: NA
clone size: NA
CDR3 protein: CASSTYRDSYEQYF
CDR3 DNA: TGTGCCAGCAGTACATACAGGGACTCCTACGAGCAGTACTTC

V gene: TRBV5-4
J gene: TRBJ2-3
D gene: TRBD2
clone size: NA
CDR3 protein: CASSPGGDTDTQYF
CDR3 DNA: TGTGCCAGCAGCCCCGGGGGGGACACAGATACGCAGTATTTT

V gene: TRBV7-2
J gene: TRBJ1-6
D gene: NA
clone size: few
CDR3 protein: CASSLAGWTRSPLHF
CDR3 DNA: TGTGCCAGCAGCTTAGCGGGATGGACCCGTTCACCCCTCCACTTT

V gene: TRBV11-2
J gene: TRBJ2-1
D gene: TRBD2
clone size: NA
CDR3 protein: CASSTGTSGYNEQFF
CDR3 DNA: TGTGCCAGCAGCACTGGGACTAGCGGCTACAATGAGCAGTTCTTC

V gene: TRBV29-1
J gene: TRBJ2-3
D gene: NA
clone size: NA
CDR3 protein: CSVVPGHTDTQYF
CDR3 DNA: TGCAGCGTTGTACCCGGCCACACAGATACGCAGTATTTT

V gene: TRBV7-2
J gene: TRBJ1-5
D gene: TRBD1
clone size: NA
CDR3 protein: CASRIVGTGEGLNQPQHF
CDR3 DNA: TGTGCCAGCAGAATAGTGGGGACAGGGGAAGGATTAAATCAGCCCCAGCATTTT

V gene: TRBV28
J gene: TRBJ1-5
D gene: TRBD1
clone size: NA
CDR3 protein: CASSLGQTNQPQHF
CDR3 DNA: TGTGCCAGCAGTTTGGGACAGACTAATCAGCCCCAGCATTTT

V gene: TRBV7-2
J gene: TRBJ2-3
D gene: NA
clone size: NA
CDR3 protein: CASSPSLAWTDTQYF
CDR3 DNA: TGTGCCAGCAGCCCATCTCTAGCGTGGACAGATACGCAGTATTTT